The entry that follows covers one TCR beta chain sequence. Antigen: not known. This sample was included in a study of cytomegalovirus exposure and HLA in healthy donors. Whole-study results and caveats: One later analysis, an examination of the 100 to 150 validation repertoires, found that first-cohort TCR clusters tended to co-occur in them. The study found most TCR sequences rare, yet found some public TCRs in many donors.

Only in-frame clones appear in the TCRdb table, and some are missing; sequencing was by immunoSEQ multiplex PCR. The profile covers about 300,000 clones, with approximately 90% appearing a single time and 0.92% taken by the ten largest. Per germline, CDR1 SQVTM and CDR2 ANQGSEA. CDR3 length: 14 amino acids. Trimming took off 8 bases at V and 5 bases at J, with 19 bases between the two ends. The donors were in the roughly 130-subject validation cohort; that cohort was separate from the roughly 620-subject first cohort. This sequence originates from a woman under 30 in good health and CMV-seronegative. Material for sequencing was PBMCs. The chain recombines TRBV29-1 with TRBJ2-1, with D perhaps TRBD1 (7 bases). This chain's CDR3 is CSLRGGGVHNEQFF. The CDR3, as DNA: TGCAGCCTCCGCGGAGGGGGCGTACACAATGAGCAGTTCTTC.